A single TCR beta chain is shown here with its context. This record belongs to a study of shared clonotypes between healthy human individuals. It was roughly 210 ng DNA, around 32,000 T cell genomes, that sorted-subset replicate PCRs used. Data came from immunoSEQ multiplex PCR; TCRdb stores just in-frame clones and leaves some out. This sample has some 1,400,000 clones, with 96% found just once. The CDR3 is 14 residues long. The germline V and J ends were trimmed by 1 base and 4 bases, with 9 bases remaining between them. Germline-derived CDR1 and CDR2 are MNHNS and SASEGT. The sequence was collected from a man aged 30 to 39 in good health. The chain links TRBV6-1 to TRBJ2-3, with D unclear. Material: naive CD4+ T cells sorted from blood. The sample's subset: CD45RA+ positively selected. The CDR3 loop reads CASSEGPGSDTQYF. The CDR3 DNA reads TGTGCCAGCAGTGAAGGCCCCGGGTCAGATACGCAGTATTTT.